The table lists the clone carrying this TCR beta chain with many counts. Antigen unknown. The junction departs from germline at one end; a sequencing error may be responsible. The source of the sample is a study of prognosis after radiotherapy for stage I lung cancer. Multiplex PCR in two rounds served to amplify TCR beta CDR3 from genomic DNA. First-round PCR, the initial amplification, used primers specific to each TRBV and TRBJ gene. MiXCR was run by TCRdb on the multiplex PCR reads, yielding one entry per CDR3 protein. The data show 59,000 or so distinct CDR3 sequences, 26% seen once. Germline CDR1 is MNHEY and CDR2 is SVGEGT. The CDR3 spans 17 residues. Study outcomes and limitations: The study found lower Shannon entropy after stereotactic body radiation therapy in patients who developed distant metastases.

The receptor comes from a donor at least 50 years old with non-small cell lung cancer. V is TRBV6-2 or TRBV6-3 and J is TRBJ2-3; D possibly uses TRBD1 or TRBD2 (7 bases each). The starting material was PBMCs, obtained before or after stereotactic body radiation therapy (not recorded which). CDR3 residues: CASSEGSSWEGTDTQCF. CDR3 nucleotide sequence: TGTGCCAGCAGTGAGGGGTCTAGCTGGGAGGGGACAGATACGCAGTGTTTT.